The source of this TCR beta chain is a study of cytomegalovirus exposure and HLA in healthy donors (dated by TCRdb to about 2017). As for the study more broadly: In an earlier analysis of around 540 of the donors, approximately 260 Gb of sequence data and some 100 million unique TCR beta sequences from approximately 180 million T cells were reported. Around 300 gigabases of sequencing data and approximately 80 million unique TCR sequences were included in an early release covering over 600 HLA-typed donors. The T cell repertoires of around 730 subjects were profiled by immunosequencing and related to cytomegalovirus serostatus. The study aimed to test whether signatures of past pathogen exposure could be identified by cataloging public T cell receptors. An earlier analysis of 587 of the donors used high-throughput TCR beta sequencing to judge whether each TCR beta V gene segment behaved as functional or pseudogenic. Four or five DR-DQ haplotypes were handled as single units for association and clustering because linkage in the cohort was strong. Both class I and class II loci were covered by HLA typing, at four-digit resolution. A separate validation cohort of about 110 different subjects was used in addition to the roughly 670-subject first cohort. Typing coverage varied by locus: 629-630 donors for A, B, C, DRB1 and DQB1; more than 500 for DQA1; 600 to 610 for DPA1; 450 to 480 for DPB1. Every discovery cohort repertoire had been produced on one sequencing platform. Across some 400 genotyped donors of the cohort, an average of roughly 230,000 unique TCR beta nucleotide sequences per donor were sequenced, and approximately 17% of those sequences were non-productive. The genetic ancestry cluster associated with self-reported Caucasian donors included 81% of the 398 genotyped donors. Alongside the repertoire data, information on donor age, sex, ethnicity and CMV serostatus was compiled. To predict cytomegalovirus infection status, the study brought together high-throughput TCR immunosequencing, statistical association of individual TCRs with disease status, and machine learning. A later genetic analysis took genome-wide SNP genotypes for about 55% of the roughly 700 donors and used that subset as a discovery cohort. The later analysis used no new phenotypic data to find candidate immune exposures, relying instead on TCR beta sequences and their occurrence across donors. A later analysis re-analyzed previously published TCR beta repertoires from 666 donors and added high-resolution HLA genotyping to study TCR occurrence patterns.

The library was prepared using the immunoSEQ multiplex PCR assay. For the multiplex PCR, a mixture combining 60 forward primers for TCR Vbeta segments and 13 reverse primers for TCR Jbeta segments was used. Amplification of the CDR3 region of rearranged TCR beta genes was performed with a multiplex PCR assay on genomic DNA. The amplified TCR beta libraries were sequenced on the Illumina HiSeq System as 87-base-pair reads. Per the original workflow: A later analysis tallied approximately 87 million unique TCR beta chains across the 600 to 700 repertoires, and around 9.9 million of those chains were shared by two or more donors. Raw reads were error-corrected and collapsed into unique sequences by a nearest-neighbor algorithm in which closely related sequences were merged to remove PCR and sequencing errors. Alignment of CDR3 sequences to IMGT reference sequences was used to assign V, D and J gene segments. Each retained sequence needed at least a six-nucleotide match to both a V gene segment and a J gene segment. Rearrangements were classified as productive when the CDR3 lacked stop codons and remained in frame with V and J, and all other rearrangements were classified as non-productive. CDR3 was defined by IMGT convention, running from the second conserved V-encoded cysteine to the conserved J-encoded phenylalanine. Sequences without an unambiguous match to a single V gene segment were excluded from the earlier analysis of a few hundred of the donors. An earlier analysis of 450 to 650 of the donors called V segments functional above 56.7% productive rearrangements and segregating when the between-donor standard deviation exceeded 5%. A statistical classification framework was built to diagnose cytomegalovirus status from the catalog of TCR beta chain sequences. V and J gene assignment, in a later analysis, came from comparing TCR nucleotide sequences with IMGT/GENE-DB human TR gene sequences. Using the TCRdist pipeline, a later analysis assigned CDR3 sequences along with most-parsimonious VDJ recombination scenarios. A later analysis defined each TCR beta chain by its CDR3 amino acid sequence plus V-gene family, and excluded reads lacking a unique V-gene family. As a way to deal with suspected cross-contamination and a sequencing artifact, a later analysis dropped approximately 590 nucleotide sequences that were highly shared and had low generation probability. A later analysis calculated a clonal expansion index for each public chain from normalized within-repertoire ranks of inferred template counts. Generation probabilities in a later analysis came from a VDJ recombination model fitted to out-of-frame rearrangements, and those results were checked against IGoR. A later analysis scored TCR-TCR, TCR-HLA and TCR-CMV co-occurrence with hypergeometric tests, applying a repertoire-size bias correction to TCR pairs. To estimate false discovery rates, a later analysis permuted the HLA or CMV assignments 20 times. In a later analysis, co-occurring TCRs were grouped using DBSCAN, and TCRdist sequence similarity was added for clustering within HLA-allele-positive subsets. Repertoires with fewer than 30,000 or more than 120,000 public chains were left out of co-occurrence clustering, as were five repertoires with anomalous nucleotide sharing. TCRdb provides this immuneACCESS table in a form limited to in-frame rearrangements. Some clones are lacking; in checked studies, under half of them reflect an unresolved V gene, and why the rest are absent is not known. Clonal size and the V and J genes are those of that table, whereas D and trimming came from the DNA. The sample contains 100,000 to 150,000 clones, 7% to 9.5% of them found a single time. Clones ranked in the top ten supply 6% to 7.5% of the sample.

What the work shows at the level of the full study, not this receptor alone: Because counts were too low, more than 15 rarely observed V segments, including chromosome 9 orphons, were left out of the earlier analysis of 587 of the donors. CMV serostatus was the only immune exposure information available for the cohort. Most TCR sequences were seen in very few donors, while some public TCRs were found in many individuals. In an earlier analysis of roughly 500 of the donors, most TCR beta V segments appeared in productive rearrangements about 87% or about 30% of the time, broadly matching IMGT annotations. The authors suggested that the approach could potentially be generalized to other disease states and immunological phenotypes. Most CMV-associated TCR beta chains appeared to be HLA-restricted in a later analysis, and the HLA associations seemed to be driven largely by CMV exposure. Compared with equally common non-associated chains, HLA-associated TCR beta chains in a later analysis were more clonally expanded and had lower generation probabilities. Roughly uniform sequencing depth across donors was assumed in presence/absence analyses, although this assumption may not hold. V-gene and J-gene trimming of TCR beta chains was associated with a missense DCLRE1C variant in a later genetic analysis, and the association was replicated in an independent cohort. In this cohort, only TCR beta chains were sequenced, and detectable features were limited by the absence of alpha or paired-chain data. In a later analysis, several top co-occurrence clusters were reported to appear linked to parvovirus B19, influenza, CMV and Epstein-Barr virus. In vitro tests confirmed that three of the cytomegalovirus-associated TCR beta chains recognize cytomegalovirus antigens. Assigning TCR associations to individual alleles was difficult when HLA alleles, especially DR and DQ, strongly co-occurred. Correlated functional status among segregating V segments might be attributable to linkage disequilibrium, but an unknown experimental factor could not be ruled out. In a later genetic analysis, fewer N-insertions in productive TCRs were reported among donors in an Asian-associated ancestry cluster than the approximately 710-donor mean. A further reported finding was that TCR beta sequences accurately predicted the HLA-A and HLA-B alleles for most subjects in the first cohort. Specific HLA alleles were associated with around 18,000 TCR beta sequences at a false discovery rate of 0.05 in a later analysis. A later analysis found that TCR association rates varied across HLA loci, with DRB1 alleles showing the most associated TCRs and HLA-C alleles the fewest. The study listed 164 TCR beta chains as associated with cytomegalovirus. In both the original and validation cohorts, the classifier was reported to diagnose cytomegalovirus status with high specificity and sensitivity. A cluster of highly shared sequence variants was judged likely to represent a technical artifact of the sequencing pipeline. The 87-base-pair reads could not distinguish some IMGT-functional V segments, including TRBV6-2 and TRBV6-3, so those segments were excluded. HLA typing was unavailable for some donors at each locus, so association tests used only the typed subset.

The cohort was made up of roughly 670 healthy bone marrow donors. At the time of sampling, all cohort members were nominally healthy, though unrecorded immune exposures were likely present. The donor tested CMV seropositive and was one of the 289 seropositive cohort members. A peripheral blood sample was collected from each donor, and TCR beta sequencing was performed on peripheral blood mononuclear cells. Genomic DNA extraction from the blood cell samples was performed with the Qiagen DNeasy Blood Extraction Kit. As regards this clone: Its antigen remains undetermined. The record has no base qualities; no much larger clone is one base away.

CDR1 is given as MNHNY and CDR2 as SVGAGI, both from the germline V gene (reference sequence). V gives up 7 bases and J gives up 6 bases, and the segment between their germline ends measures 16 bases. The CDR3 measures 14 amino acids from cysteine to phenylalanine. The sequence is cut down to CDR3 DNA, 42 bases in frame from base 1. The sequence derives from a woman aged 40 to 50 in good health and CMV-seropositive. The rearranged chain carries TRBV6-6 and TRBJ1-5; the best D guess is TRBD1, with 6 bases matching. Sequencing input: PBMCs. The DNA sequence follows: TGTGCCAGCAATGAACAGGGAGGGGGTCAGCCCCAGCATTTT. Its translation reads: CASNEQGGGQPQHF.